A selection of T cell receptor beta chains follows, all from one sample in a study of control samples from healthy donors and cancer patients. Generated by immunoSEQ multiplex PCR, the TCRdb table keeps only in-frame clones and is missing some. The table lists 100,000 to 130,000 clones, almost 85% of them singletons. Sequencing was done on a sample of blood. The receptors come from a man in his late teens or twenties in good health. The CDR3 runs from the conserved cysteine through the conserved F or W. The D gene is left open where the match is weak. The listing skips clone size in some rows; elsewhere it reads once, few, many or a size class.

d_call: -
j_call: TRBJ1-5
clone_size: few
v_call: TRBV2
cdr3_nt: TGTGCCAGCAGTGAAGCAAGGGGGTTTAATCAGCCCCAGCATTTT
cdr3_aa: CASSEARGFNQPQHF

d_call: TRBD1
j_call: TRBJ2-1
clone_size: -
v_call: TRBV9
cdr3_nt: TGTGCCAGCAGCGGCGACAGGGCGAATGAGCAGTTCTTC
cdr3_aa: CASSGDRANEQFF

d_call: TRBD1
j_call: TRBJ1-2
clone_size: -
v_call: TRBV7-9
cdr3_nt: TGTGCCAGCAGCCGGGGACAGGGGAAGTATGGCTACACCTTC
cdr3_aa: CASSRGQGKYGYTF

d_call: -
j_call: TRBJ1-3
clone_size: once
v_call: TRBV12-3/TRBV12-4
cdr3_nt: TGTGCCAGCAGTTTATTAAACACCATATATTTT
cdr3_aa: CASSLLNTIYF

d_call: -
j_call: TRBJ1-4
clone_size: -
v_call: TRBV5-1
cdr3_nt: TGCGCCAGCAGCTTGGAAGGTCGCCAGGGCTTTGAAAAACTGTTTTTT
cdr3_aa: CASSLEGRQGFEKLFF

d_call: TRBD2
j_call: TRBJ2-3
clone_size: -
v_call: TRBV4-2
cdr3_nt: TGTGCCAGCAGCCGACCAGCGGGGGGGCCAGGAGATACGCAGTATTTT
cdr3_aa: CASSRPAGGPGDTQYF

d_call: -
j_call: TRBJ1-2
clone_size: -
v_call: TRBV30
cdr3_nt: TGTGCCTGGAGTGAGAAGGAGACCAACACCTTC
cdr3_aa: CAWSEKETNTF

d_call: -
j_call: TRBJ1-2
clone_size: -
v_call: TRBV9
cdr3_nt: TGTGCCAGCAGCTCTTGGACAGCTTCGGAAGGCTACACCTTC
cdr3_aa: CASSSWTASEGYTF

d_call: -
j_call: TRBJ1-4
clone_size: -
v_call: TRBV18
cdr3_nt: TGTGCCAGCTCGCGGACGGGGACTAATGAAAAACTGTTTTTT
cdr3_aa: CASSRTGTNEKLFF

d_call: -
j_call: TRBJ1-4
clone_size: -
v_call: TRBV28
cdr3_nt: TGTGCCGTTAAGGGACGGGGAAATGAAAAACTGTTTTTT
cdr3_aa: CAVKGRGNEKLFF

d_call: -
j_call: TRBJ2-5
clone_size: few
v_call: TRBV27
cdr3_nt: TGTGCCAGCAGTTTACAGGGATCGCGAGAGACCCAGTACTTC
cdr3_aa: CASSLQGSRETQYF

d_call: -
j_call: TRBJ2-5
clone_size: -
v_call: TRBV5-6
cdr3_nt: TGTGCCAGCAGCTTCACACCGGGGGGCTTAGTACAAGAGACCCAGTACTTC
cdr3_aa: CASSFTPGGLVQETQYF

d_call: -
j_call: TRBJ2-6
clone_size: -
v_call: TRBV18
cdr3_nt: TGTGCCAGCTCACCAGGGGCTGGGGCCAACGTCCTGACTTTC
cdr3_aa: CASSPGAGANVLTF

d_call: -
j_call: TRBJ1-4
clone_size: -
v_call: TRBV9
cdr3_nt: TGTGCCAGCAGCGTAAATTGGGGGAATGAAAAACTGTTTTTT
cdr3_aa: CASSVNWGNEKLFF

d_call: -
j_call: TRBJ1-3
clone_size: -
v_call: TRBV24-1
cdr3_nt: TGTGCCACCAGTGCCCCCGTTTACGGGTACGGTGGAAACACCATATATTTT
cdr3_aa: CATSAPVYGYGGNTIYF

d_call: -
j_call: TRBJ1-6
clone_size: -
v_call: TRBV12-5
cdr3_nt: TGTGCTAGTGGTTCCCGGACAGCCAATAATTCACCCCTCCACTTT
cdr3_aa: CASGSRTANNSPLHF

d_call: -
j_call: TRBJ2-5
clone_size: -
v_call: TRBV20-1
cdr3_nt: TGCAGTGCTAGTAAATCACTAGACGTGGAGACCCAGTACTTC
cdr3_aa: CSASKSLDVETQYF

d_call: -
j_call: TRBJ2-7
clone_size: few
v_call: TRBV5-6
cdr3_nt: TGTGCCAGCAGCAAGGGAGGGGGGTTTCACTACGAGCAGTACTTC
cdr3_aa: CASSKGGGFHYEQYF

d_call: -
j_call: TRBJ1-2
clone_size: -
v_call: TRBV28
cdr3_nt: TGTGCCAGCAGTTCCCCGGCCGGTGGTTATGGCTACACCTTC
cdr3_aa: CASSSPAGGYGYTF

d_call: TRBD1
j_call: TRBJ1-5
clone_size: once
v_call: TRBV10-2
cdr3_nt: TGCGCCAGCAAGGATCCGACCGGGACAGGAAATCAGCCCCAGCATTTT
cdr3_aa: CASKDPTGTGNQPQHF

d_call: -
j_call: TRBJ2-2
clone_size: -
v_call: TRBV5-1
cdr3_nt: TGCGCCAGCAGCTTGGCCGAGAAGAACACCGGGGAGCTGTTTTTT
cdr3_aa: CASSLAEKNTGELFF

d_call: -
j_call: TRBJ1-2
clone_size: -
v_call: TRBV6-5
cdr3_nt: TGTGCCAGCAGTCCAACTCACCATCTAGGACGCTTCTTC
cdr3_aa: CASSPTHHLGRFF

d_call: -
j_call: TRBJ2-2
clone_size: -
v_call: TRBV5-1
cdr3_nt: TGCGCCAGCAGCTTGGACGGATACACCGGGGAGCTGTTTTTT
cdr3_aa: CASSLDGYTGELFF

d_call: -
j_call: TRBJ2-1
clone_size: -
v_call: TRBV7-9
cdr3_nt: TGTGCCAGCAGCGTCCCAGGGAGGGAGCAGTTCTTC
cdr3_aa: CASSVPGREQFF

d_call: TRBD1
j_call: TRBJ1-4
clone_size: -
v_call: TRBV18
cdr3_nt: TGTGCCAGCTCCCCTAACAGGGGCACTAATGAAAAACTGTTTTTT
cdr3_aa: CASSPNRGTNEKLFF

d_call: TRBD2
j_call: TRBJ2-1
clone_size: -
v_call: TRBV19
cdr3_nt: TGTGCCAGTAGTATAGCGGGGGGGCGTAATGAGCAGTTCTTC
cdr3_aa: CASSIAGGRNEQFF

d_call: -
j_call: TRBJ1-2
clone_size: once
v_call: TRBV2
cdr3_nt: TGTGCCAGCAGTGAAGCAGGAGGCTATGGCTACACCTTC
cdr3_aa: CASSEAGGYGYTF

d_call: TRBD2
j_call: TRBJ2-7
clone_size: -
v_call: TRBV29-1
cdr3_nt: TGCAGCGTTGCATGGACTAGCGAGGCCGAGCAGTACTTC
cdr3_aa: CSVAWTSEAEQYF

d_call: -
j_call: TRBJ2-3
clone_size: once
v_call: TRBV19
cdr3_nt: TGTGCCAGTAGTATCACAGGAGTGGATACGCAGTATTTT
cdr3_aa: CASSITGVDTQYF

d_call: -
j_call: TRBJ2-1
clone_size: -
v_call: TRBV19
cdr3_nt: TGTGCCAGCCAAAGTGGGTTCGGCAGGGCTCTGGACAATGAGCAGTTCTTC
cdr3_aa: CASQSGFGRALDNEQFF

d_call: -
j_call: TRBJ2-2
clone_size: -
v_call: TRBV3-1/TRBV3-2
cdr3_nt: TGTGCCAGCAGCCATCTCGGGGCCGGGGAGCTGTTTTTT
cdr3_aa: CASSHLGAGELFF

d_call: -
j_call: TRBJ2-3
clone_size: -
v_call: TRBV9
cdr3_nt: TGTGCCAGCAACTCACCGGATACTGGGGGTTTCACAGATACGCAGTATTTT
cdr3_aa: CASNSPDTGGFTDTQYF

d_call: TRBD1
j_call: TRBJ1-5
clone_size: few
v_call: TRBV6-2/TRBV6-3
cdr3_nt: TGTGCCAGCAGTGGGGGAAGACAGGGGAACAATCAGCCCCAGCATTTT
cdr3_aa: CASSGGRQGNNQPQHF

d_call: -
j_call: TRBJ2-2
clone_size: -
v_call: TRBV7-9
cdr3_nt: TGTGCCAGCAGGATAGAGGGCACCGGGGAGCTGTTTTTT
cdr3_aa: CASRIEGTGELFF

d_call: -
j_call: TRBJ1-2
clone_size: -
v_call: TRBV5-1
cdr3_nt: TGCGCCAGCAGCTTGTCAATTAACAGGGAATTTGGAGGCTACACCTTC
cdr3_aa: CASSLSINREFGGYTF

d_call: -
j_call: TRBJ1-2
clone_size: -
v_call: TRBV6-5
cdr3_nt: TGTGCCAGCAGTTACGGTCCAGGCCCCTATGGCTACACCTTC
cdr3_aa: CASSYGPGPYGYTF

d_call: -
j_call: TRBJ1-1
clone_size: -
v_call: TRBV13
cdr3_nt: TGTGCCAGCAGCTTTTACTATGGCTATGAAGCTTTCTTT
cdr3_aa: CASSFYYGYEAFF

d_call: -
j_call: TRBJ2-3
clone_size: -
v_call: TRBV27
cdr3_nt: TGTGCCAGCAAAGGCCAGGACTTCAGGGGTACGCAGTATTTT
cdr3_aa: CASKGQDFRGTQYF

d_call: -
j_call: TRBJ1-3
clone_size: -
v_call: TRBV3-1/TRBV3-2
cdr3_nt: TGTGCCAGCAGCCGGGCCAGGACCAACTTGGGTTCGAGAAACACCATATATTTT
cdr3_aa: CASSRARTNLGSRNTIYF

d_call: -
j_call: TRBJ1-2
clone_size: few
v_call: TRBV6-5
cdr3_nt: TGTGCCAGCAGCCCAGGGTTGGGCTACACCTTC
cdr3_aa: CASSPGLGYTF

d_call: TRBD2
j_call: TRBJ2-7
clone_size: few
v_call: TRBV20-1
cdr3_nt: TGCAGTGCTAACGGGGGGTACGAGCAGTACTTC
cdr3_aa: CSANGGYEQYF

d_call: TRBD1
j_call: TRBJ1-4
clone_size: -
v_call: TRBV5-8
cdr3_nt: TGTGCCAGCAGCCCACGGACAGGGAAGGGTGAAAAACTGTTTTTT
cdr3_aa: CASSPRTGKGEKLFF

d_call: -
j_call: TRBJ1-5
clone_size: few
v_call: TRBV5-6
cdr3_nt: TGTGCCAGCAGCCTATCCCCAAATCAGCCCCAGCATTTT
cdr3_aa: CASSLSPNQPQHF

d_call: -
j_call: TRBJ1-1
clone_size: -
v_call: TRBV21-1
cdr3_nt: TGTGCCCAGGTCATTTTAACTTTCTTT
cdr3_aa: CAQVILTFF

d_call: -
j_call: TRBJ2-3
clone_size: -
v_call: TRBV7-8
cdr3_nt: TGTGCCAGCAGCCCTCAGGGTAGGCAGTATTTT
cdr3_aa: CASSPQGRQYF

d_call: -
j_call: TRBJ2-4
clone_size: -
v_call: TRBV6-2/TRBV6-3
cdr3_nt: TGTGCCAGCAGTACACCGGTACTCACGGGACATAATGGCAAAAACATTCAGTACTTC
cdr3_aa: CASSTPVLTGHNGKNIQYF

d_call: -
j_call: TRBJ1-2
clone_size: -
v_call: TRBV13
cdr3_nt: TGTGCCAGCAGCTTAGGCGCCGGGGCCATATACTATGGCTACACCTTC
cdr3_aa: CASSLGAGAIYYGYTF

d_call: TRBD1
j_call: TRBJ1-5
clone_size: few
v_call: TRBV4-1
cdr3_nt: TGCGCCAGCAGCCAAGTGTCCGGGACAGGGGGCAGTATCAATCAGCCCCAGCATTTT
cdr3_aa: CASSQVSGTGGSINQPQHF

d_call: TRBD2
j_call: TRBJ2-3
clone_size: -
v_call: TRBV9
cdr3_nt: TGTGCCAGCAGCATCTCCGGGACTAGCGGGGTAACTACAGATACGCAGTATTTT
cdr3_aa: CASSISGTSGVTTDTQYF

d_call: -
j_call: TRBJ1-2
clone_size: -
v_call: TRBV11-2
cdr3_nt: TGTGCCAGCAGCTCTGAAGCAGATGGCTACACCTTC
cdr3_aa: CASSSEADGYTF

d_call: TRBD2
j_call: TRBJ2-5
clone_size: few
v_call: TRBV10-2
cdr3_nt: TGCGCCAGCAGGGGACTAGCACCCCAGGCCCAGTACTTC
cdr3_aa: CASRGLAPQAQYF

d_call: TRBD1
j_call: TRBJ1-1
clone_size: -
v_call: TRBV30
cdr3_nt: TGTGCCTGGAGTGGGATACCTACAGGGGACAGGACTGAAGCTTTCTTT
cdr3_aa: CAWSGIPTGDRTEAFF

d_call: -
j_call: TRBJ1-5
clone_size: -
v_call: TRBV28
cdr3_nt: TGTGCCAGCAGTTTGGGTCAGAGCAATCAGCCCCAGCATTTT
cdr3_aa: CASSLGQSNQPQHF

d_call: -
j_call: TRBJ2-1
clone_size: once
v_call: TRBV3-1/TRBV3-2
cdr3_nt: TGTGCCAGCAGCCAAGGGGCCGATAGTCTCTGCTTCTTC
cdr3_aa: CASSQGADSLCFF

d_call: -
j_call: TRBJ2-1
clone_size: -
v_call: TRBV7-8
cdr3_nt: TGTGCCAGCAGCCAGGACTCAGGGTCCTACAATGAGCAGTTCTTC
cdr3_aa: CASSQDSGSYNEQFF

d_call: TRBD1
j_call: TRBJ1-1
clone_size: -
v_call: TRBV6-5
cdr3_nt: TGTGCCAGCAACCGGGACAGGGGTTGGGCTTTCTTT
cdr3_aa: CASNRDRGWAFF

d_call: -
j_call: TRBJ1-2
clone_size: -
v_call: TRBV7-2
cdr3_nt: TGTGCCAGCAGCTTAGCGGGTGCCGTCTATGGCTACACCTTC
cdr3_aa: CASSLAGAVYGYTF